These 20 T cell receptor beta chains share one sample of origin, sequenced in a study of T-cell memory formation after mild COVID-19. TCRdb recomputed calls from the 5' RACE reads with MiXCR, one row per CDR3 protein. This table holds 190,000 or so distinct CDR3 sequences, about a fifth found once. Sequencing was performed on PBMCs or a T cell subset sorted from them (not recorded which). All receptors come from an adult woman who had mild COVID-19 (a few samples of this study predate the infection). Cell type and time point are not known.

This clonotype was seen only a few times. The V and J genes are TRBV13 and TRBJ2-5; D not certain. This CDR3 contains 13 residues. Deletions cut 5 bases from V and 2 bases from J, with 9 bases between. Germline V gene data show CDR1 as PRHDT and CDR2 as FYEKMQ (reference sequence). Written as DNA, the CDR3 is TGTGCCAGCAGCGATCGGCGGCAAGAGACCCAGTACTTC. Translating gives CASSDRRQETQYF. The full variable domain, with the rest looked up from reference TRBV13 and TRBJ2-5, is AAGVIQSPRHLIKEKRETATLKCYPIPRHDTVYWYQQGPGQDPQFLISFYEKMQSDKGSIPDRFSAQQFSDYHSELNMSSLELGDSALYFCASSDRRQETQYFGPGTRLLVL.

This clonotype has only a few counts. The chain couples TRBV6-5 to TRBJ1-1, with a weak D call TRBD1 (5 bases). The CDR3 covers 15 residues. V lost 0 bases and J 0 bases, leaving 8 bases between the germline ends. Germline CDR1 MNHEY, CDR2 SVGAGI. The CDR3 nucleotides read TGTGCCAGCAGTTACTCGGCAGGGTTGAACACTGAAGCTTTCTTT. This codes for CASSYSAGLNTEAFF.

The genes are TRBV24-1 and TRBJ1-5, with 9 bases identical to TRBD1. CDR3 length: 16 residues. V dropped 8 bases and J dropped 3; count of bases not matched to a gene: 10. Looked up from germline, CDR1 is KGHDR and CDR2 is SFDVKD. CDR3 sequence (DNA): TGTGCCACCAAGAGGGACAGGGAGATTATCAATCAGCCCCAGCATTTT. Protein: CATKRDREIINQPQHF.

This chain joins TRBV6-5 and TRBJ2-1; 7 bases are shared with TRBD2. With V trimmed by 7 bases and J by 4 bases, 16 bases remained unmatched. Germline V lookup: CDR1 MNHEY, CDR2 SVGAGI. The CDR3 has 17 amino acids. CDR3 nucleotides: TGTGCCAGCACCTCAGTGCCGAGAAGAGCGGGATACAATGAGCAGTTCTTC. Translation gives CASTSVPRRAGYNEQFF.

The chain employs TRBV6-2 or TRBV6-3 and TRBJ2-1; tentative D call: TRBD1 (6 bases). CDR1 MNHEY and CDR2 SVGEGT come from the germline V gene. The V and J ends lost 2 bases and 0 bases respectively, with 11 bases between them. The CDR3 is 16 amino acids. The CDR3: CASSYTDRSSYNEQFF. As DNA, the CDR3 is TGTGCCAGCAGTTACACCGACAGGTCCTCCTACAATGAGCAGTTCTTC.

This rearrangement joins TRBV11-2 to TRBJ1-4; a weak D match, TRBD1 (5 bases). The germline V gene has CDR1 SGHAT and CDR2 FQNNGV. V lost 0 bases and J 8 bases, leaving 16 bases between the germline ends. This CDR3 region has 16 residues. The CDR3 spells CASSLDQAGLTEKLFF. DNA for the CDR3: TGTGCCAGCAGCTTAGATCAGGCAGGGCTCACCGAAAAACTGTTTTTT.

The chain recombines TRBV12-3 or TRBV12-4 with TRBJ2-1; 10 bases map to TRBD2. V was pared by 5 bases and J by 8 bases, with 12 bases of the junction left unmatched. The CDR3 length is 16 residues. The CDR3 region is CASSPWTSGRFDEQFF. The DNA of the CDR3 is TGTGCCAGCAGTCCTTGGACTAGCGGAAGGTTCGATGAGCAGTTCTTC.

The chain is built from TRBV2 and TRBJ1-6; 7 bases line up with TRBD1. V shed 3 bases, J shed 7 bases, and the junction held 3 bases outside the gene matches. CDR1 and CDR2 from the germline V gene are SNHLY and FYNNEI. This CDR3 contains 14 residues. The CDR3 DNA sequence: TGTGCCAGCAGTGAGGACAGGATGAATTCACCCCTCCACTTT. Protein: CASSEDRMNSPLHF.

This clonotype has only a few counts. The chain carries TRBV29-1 and TRBJ2-3; TRBD2 agrees at 8 bases. This CDR3 has 13 amino acids. The germline gives CDR1 SQVTM, CDR2 ANQGSEA. The junction had 6 bases not matched to a gene; V was cut back by 6 bases and J by 4 bases. As DNA, the CDR3 is TGCAGCGTCAGACCGGGAGGGGCAGATACGCAGTATTTT. Its protein product is CSVRPGGADTQYF.

In its sample, this clonotype was seen many times. The DNA of the CDR3 is TGTGCCAGCAGCCAAGGGTTCGACGGGGACTTCTACTTC. This codes for CASSQGFDGDFYF. The chain is built from TRBV3-1 and TRBJ2-4, with D possibly TRBD2 on 6 matching bases. The germline V and J ends were trimmed by 1 base and 16 bases, with 17 bases remaining between them. Germline CDR1 LGHDT, CDR2 YNNKEL (reference sequence). The CDR3 length is 13 residues. Full variable domain (rest looked up from reference TRBV3-1 and TRBJ2-4): DTAVSQTPKYLVTQMGNDKSIKCEQNLGHDTMYWYKQDSKKFLKIMFSYNNKELIINETVPNRFSPKSPDKAHLNLHINSLELGDSAVYFCASSQGFDGDFYFGAGTRLSVL.

The chain joins TRBV6-5 to TRBJ2-1; no clear D gene. The CDR3 is 14 residues long. V gave up 7 bases and J gave up 6 bases, with 16 bases separating them. The germline V gene encodes CDR1 MNHEY and CDR2 SVGAGI. The CDR3 DNA sequence: TGTGCCAGCACCAGCTCGGGTGGGGTCAATGAGCAGTTCTTC. Encoded protein: CASTSSGGVNEQFF.

This clonotype was detected only a few times. In nucleotides, the CDR3 is TGTGCCAGCAGTTATTCAGGGGCTGAAGCTTTCTTT. Protein product: CASSYSGAEAFF. V and J are TRBV27 and TRBJ1-1; tentatively, D is TRBD1 (6 bases). The germline V and J ends were trimmed by 4 bases and 6 bases, with 9 bases remaining between them. CDR1 is MNHEY, CDR2 SMNVEV, per germline (reference sequence). CDR3 size: 12 residues.

The chain uses TRBV29-1 and TRBJ2-2; perhaps TRBD2 as D (7 bases). Germline-derived CDR1 and CDR2 are SQVTM and ANQGSEA. The CDR3 is 15 amino acids. The V gene lost 0 bases and the J gene lost 4 bases, with 12 bases spanning the gap. The CDR3: CSVEDSRGATGELFF. The CDR3 DNA sequence: TGCAGCGTTGAAGATAGCCGGGGGGCCACCGGGGAGCTGTTTTTT.

This sequence joins TRBV6-5 and TRBJ2-5, with D perhaps TRBD2 (6 bases). V shed 5 bases and J shed 5 bases, with 15 bases lying between them. CDR3 length equals 14 residues. The germline V gene has CDR1 MNHEY and CDR2 SVGAGI. The DNA for the CDR3 is TGTGCCAGCAGTGACCGCGGGACCTTGGAGACCCAGTACTTC. As protein: CASSDRGTLETQYF.

This clonotype was seen once. This chain links TRBV4-3 with TRBJ2-7; 10 bases match TRBD2. With V trimmed by 0 bases and J by 6 bases, 5 bases remained unmatched. The germline V gene has CDR1 LGHNA and CDR2 YSLEER. CDR3 length: 15 residues. The CDR3 region has the DNA TGCGCCAGCAGCCAAGATAAACTAGCGGGAACCGAGCAGTACTTC. This codes for CASSQDKLAGTEQYF.

The gene calls are TRBV6-6 and TRBJ1-1; D might be TRBD1 (6 bases). Germline lookup yields CDR1 MNHNY and CDR2 SVGAGI (reference sequence). The CDR3 length is 14 residues. Trimming took off 4 bases at V and 2 bases at J, with 11 bases between the two ends. The CDR3 DNA reads as TGTGCCAGCAGTTTGGGACACCTAAACACTGAAGCTTTCTTT. Amino acid sequence: CASSLGHLNTEAFF.

The rearrangement joins TRBV15 to TRBJ2-2; TRBD1 matches 9 bases. V was pared by 0 bases and J by 8 bases, with 10 bases of the junction left unmatched. The CDR3 has 17 residues. The germline V gene encodes CDR1 LNHNV and CDR2 YYDKDF (reference sequence). The CDR3, as DNA: TGTGCCACCAGCAGAGACGGGACAGGGCCCGGCTGGGGGGAGCTGTTTTTT. Translating it yields CATSRDGTGPGWGELFF.

This clonotype was seen a few times. The chain carries TRBV29-1 and TRBJ2-1; D possibly corresponds to TRBD1 (7 bases). CDR3 length equals 15 residues. From germline, CDR1 is SQVTM and CDR2 ANQGSEA. Trimming stripped 3 bases from V and 0 bases from J, with 12 bases between. CDR3 DNA sequence: TGCAGCGTTGAGGAGGGGGCAAGCTCCTACAATGAGCAGTTCTTC. Translation gives CSVEEGASSYNEQFF.

This clonotype was observed a few times. The chain employs TRBV7-4 and TRBJ1-1; possibly TRBD1 for D (6 bases). Looked up from germline, CDR1 is SGHVT and CDR2 is SQSDAQ. There are 15 residues in the CDR3. Deletions cut 5 bases from V and 4 bases from J, with 17 bases between. The DNA of the CDR3 is TGTGCCAGCAGCACCCGGGACAAAAATCTCACTGAAGCTTTCTTT. It codes for CASSTRDKNLTEAFF.

The chain employs TRBV7-6 and TRBJ2-7; no definite D call. CDR1 and CDR2 (germline): SGHVS, FNYEAQ. The V and J ends lost 0 bases and 1 base respectively, with 16 bases between them. The CDR3 runs to 17 residues. CDR3 nucleotide sequence: TGTGCCAGCAGCTTAGCCGGAGAAGAGTTTGGGTCCTACGAGCAGTACTTC. Its protein is CASSLAGEEFGSYEQYF. Full variable domain (missing parts from reference TRBV7-6 and TRBJ2-7): GAGVSQSPRYKVTKRGQDVALRCDPISGHVSLYWYRQALGQGPEFLTYFNYEAQQDKSGLPNDRFSAERPEGSISTLTIQRTEQRDSAMYRCASSLAGEEFGSYEQYFGPGTRLTVT.